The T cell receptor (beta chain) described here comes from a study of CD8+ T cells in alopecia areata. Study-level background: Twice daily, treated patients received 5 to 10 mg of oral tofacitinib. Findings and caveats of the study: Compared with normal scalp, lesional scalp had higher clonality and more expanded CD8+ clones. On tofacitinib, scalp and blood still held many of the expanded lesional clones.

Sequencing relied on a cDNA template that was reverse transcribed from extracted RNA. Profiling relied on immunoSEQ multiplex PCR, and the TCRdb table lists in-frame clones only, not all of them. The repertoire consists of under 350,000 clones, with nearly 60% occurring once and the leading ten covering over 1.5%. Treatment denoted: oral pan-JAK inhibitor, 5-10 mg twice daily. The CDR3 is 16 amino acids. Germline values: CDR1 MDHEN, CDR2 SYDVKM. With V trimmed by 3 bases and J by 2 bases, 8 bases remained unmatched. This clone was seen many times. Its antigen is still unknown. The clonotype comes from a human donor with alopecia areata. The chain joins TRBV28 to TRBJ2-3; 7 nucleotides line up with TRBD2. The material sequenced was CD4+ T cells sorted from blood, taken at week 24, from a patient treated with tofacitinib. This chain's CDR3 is CASSFGGGLLTDTQYF. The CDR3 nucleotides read TGTGCCAGCAGTTTTGGCGGGGGTTTACTCACAGATACGCAGTATTTT.